Presented here are 22 T cell receptor beta chains from one specimen sequenced in a study of control samples from healthy donors and cancer patients. Assay: immunoSEQ multiplex PCR; the TCRdb copy retains only in-frame clones and omits some. The data contain about 60,000 clones, roughly 85% of them singletons. Sequenced input: blood. The origin of the receptors is a man in his forties in good health.

The genes are TRBV11-2 and TRBJ1-2, with D maybe TRBD1 (6 bases). Germline CDR1 reads SGHAT; CDR2 reads FQNNGV. CDR3 length: 15 amino acids. V gave up 0 bases and J gave up 5 bases, with 13 bases separating them. This chain's CDR3 is CASSLEQGYHYGYTF. In DNA form, the CDR3 reads TGTGCCAGCAGCTTAGAACAGGGTTACCATTATGGCTACACCTTC.

This clone has a handful of counts. This chain joins TRBV7-9 and TRBJ1-3, with D unclear. Trimming left V 9 bases short and J 0 bases short, with 15 bases between. The CDR3 covers 15 residues. Per the germline V gene, CDR1 is SEHNR and CDR2 is FQNEAQ (reference sequence). For the CDR3, the DNA is TGTGCCAGTGACACTCGGACGAGCTCTGGAAACACCATATATTTT. As protein: CASDTRTSSGNTIYF.

The chain couples TRBV7-6 to TRBJ1-1; possibly TRBD1 for D (5 bases). CDR1 SGHVS and CDR2 FNYEAQ come from the germline V gene. Trimming cost V 1 base and J 7 bases, with 16 bases left between them. This CDR3 region has 15 residues. The CDR3 spells CASSLVLGGFGEAFF. In DNA form, the CDR3 reads TGTGCCAGCAGCTTAGTTTTGGGGGGGTTCGGTGAAGCTTTCTTT. The full variable domain, in which reference TRBV7-6 and TRBJ1-1 provide the parts outside the CDR3, is GAGVSQSPRYKVTKRGQDVALRCDPISGHVSLYWYRQALGQGPEFLTYFNYEAQQDKSGLPNDRFSAERPEGSISTLTIQRTEQRDSAMYRCASSLVLGGFGEAFFGQGTRLTVV.

The genes are TRBV5-1 and TRBJ1-4, with D possibly TRBD1 on 5 matching bases. The V and J ends lost 0 bases and 3 bases respectively, with 6 bases between them. Germline V gene lookup returns CDR1 SGHRS and CDR2 YFSETQ. This CDR3 comprises 14 residues. The CDR3 sequence: CASSLGDANEKLFF. The CDR3 bases are TGCGCCAGCAGCTTGGGGGACGCTAATGAAAAACTGTTTTTT.

This chain connects TRBV6-2 or TRBV6-3 to TRBJ2-2; D gene ambiguous. Trimming shortened V by 4 bases and J by 0 bases, and 6 bases separated the two germline ends. Germline CDR1 reads MNHEY; CDR2 reads SVGEGT. CDR3 length: 14 amino acids. The CDR3 loop is CASSSDPNTGELFF. The CDR3 nucleotides read TGTGCCAGCAGTTCGGACCCGAACACCGGGGAGCTGTTTTTT.

The V and J genes are TRBV18 and TRBJ1-4, with a possible D match to TRBD1 (5 bases). Trimming took 5 bases from V and 3 from J, leaving 13 bases between them. This CDR3 comprises 15 residues. CDR1 is KGHSH and CDR2 is LQKENI in the germline V gene. The CDR3 loop reads CASSSSGPANEKLFF. Written as DNA, the CDR3 is TGTGCCAGCTCATCCTCAGGGCCCGCTAATGAAAAACTGTTTTTT.

The V and J genes are TRBV23-1 and TRBJ1-2; D remains unclear. TRBV23-1 falls under the ORF class, with uncertain function. This CDR3 is built from 11 residues. V lost 8 bases to trimming and J lost 7 bases, with 11 bases between them. Here the CDR3 reads CASGYGSGYTF. The CDR3 region has the DNA TGCGCCAGCGGTTATGGGTCTGGCTACACCTTC.

The chain links TRBV2 to TRBJ1-6, with 11 bases lining up with TRBD1. The junction had 1 base not matched to a gene; V was cut back by 3 bases and J by 0 bases. Germline V gives CDR1 SNHLY, CDR2 FYNNEI. This CDR3 comprises 17 residues. Here the CDR3 reads CASSEGQGVSYNSPLHF. The CDR3 region has the DNA TGTGCCAGCAGTGAGGGACAGGGGGTCTCCTATAATTCACCCCTCCACTTT.

This clone showed up many times. The chain combines TRBV28 with TRBJ1-5; weak D call: TRBD1 (5 bases). This CDR3 is built from 14 residues. Trimming cost V 6 bases and J 7 bases, with 16 bases left between them. CDR1 MDHEN and CDR2 SYDVKM come from the germline V gene. The CDR3 DNA sequence: TGTGCCAGCAGCATGACAGCCTTACAGCAGCCCCAGCATTTT. Translating gives CASSMTALQQPQHF.

This clone appeared once. The chain recombines TRBV7-2 with TRBJ1-3, with D unresolved. Germline loops: CDR1 SGHTA, CDR2 FQGNSA. Between the trimmed V and J ends, which lost 1 base and 3 bases, there was a span of 13 bases. The CDR3 is made up of 16 amino acids. The CDR3 sequence is CASSLDLGAGGNTIYF. The DNA of the CDR3 is TGTGCCAGCAGCTTAGACTTGGGAGCAGGTGGAAACACCATATATTTT.

The chain is built from TRBV19 and TRBJ2-2, with D perhaps matching TRBD1 or TRBD2 (5 bases each). This CDR3 has 16 residues. Trimming stripped 6 bases from V and 3 bases from J, with 17 bases between. The germline CDR1 and CDR2 sequences are LNHDA and SQIVND (reference sequence). The CDR3 DNA reads TGTGCCAGTAGCCTTACAAGCCGGGGCCACACCGGGGAGCTGTTTTTT. It is translated as CASSLTSRGHTGELFF. Drawing the rest from reference TRBV19 and TRBJ2-2, the complete variable domain is DGGITQSPKYLFRKEGQNVTLSCEQNLNHDAMYWYRQDPGQGLRLIYYSQIVNDFQKGDIAEGYSVSREKKESFPLTVTSAQKNPTAFYLCASSLTSRGHTGELFFGEGSRLTVL.

V and J are TRBV10-3 and TRBJ2-7; no clear D gene. The germline V and J ends were trimmed by 2 bases and 3 bases, with 5 bases remaining between them. This CDR3 spans 12 amino acids. Germline V gene lookup returns CDR1 ENHRY and CDR2 SYGVKD. The CDR3 sequence is CAISEGYYEQYF. CDR3 nucleotides: TGTGCCATCAGTGAGGGATACTACGAGCAGTACTTC.

This chain connects TRBV2 to TRBJ2-3; TRBD1 or TRBD2 may be the D gene (5 bases each). V was pared by 6 bases and J by 1 base, with 14 bases between. The length of the CDR3 is 15 residues. Germline V gene lookup returns CDR1 SNHLY and CDR2 FYNNEI. The CDR3 nucleotides are TGTGCCAGCAGCGGGGAAGGGGCTGGCACAGATACGCAGTATTTT. Residues: CASSGEGAGTDTQYF.

This rearrangement joins TRBV4-2 to TRBJ2-1, with TRBD2 as a possible D gene (5 bases). The germline V gene encodes CDR1 LGHNA and CDR2 YNFKEQ. The length of the CDR3 is 16 residues. The V end was cut by 0 bases, the J end by 6 bases, with 15 bases between. CDR3: CASSQESPSRINEQFF. The DNA for the CDR3 is TGTGCCAGCAGCCAAGAGTCGCCTAGCAGAATCAATGAGCAGTTCTTC.

The count of this clone is one. The chain carries TRBV7-2 and TRBJ1-1; D call uncertain. Germline V lookup: CDR1 SGHTA, CDR2 FQGNSA. Between the trimmed V and J ends, which lost 0 bases and 8 bases, there was a span of 7 bases. This CDR3 contains 12 residues. CDR3 sequence: CASSLAPWEAFF. DNA of the CDR3: TGTGCCAGCAGCTTAGCCCCTTGGGAAGCTTTCTTT.

The genes are TRBV11-3 and TRBJ2-7; D gene uncertain. Germline lookup yields CDR1 SGHNT and CDR2 YENEEA. The germline V and J ends were trimmed by 4 bases and 3 bases, with 13 bases remaining between them. The CDR3 covers 14 residues. CDR3 bases: TGTGCCAGCAGCTCGAGGCCAGGACGCTACGAGCAGTACTTC. This codes for CASSSRPGRYEQYF.

The chain couples TRBV24-1 to TRBJ1-1; D is undetermined. Trimming stripped 1 base from V and 1 base from J, with 6 bases between. The V gene's germline CDR1 is KGHDR and CDR2 SFDVKD. The CDR3 extends over 14 amino acids. CDR3 amino acids: CATSDLRRNTEAFF. CDR3 nucleotide sequence: TGTGCCACCAGTGATTTACGCAGGAACACTGAAGCTTTCTTT.

This clone was recorded a few times. This sample includes further DNA sequences coding for the same CDR3. The CDR3 DNA follows: TGTGCCAGCAGCTATACAGAGAACACTGAAGCTTTCTTT. Encoded protein: CASSYTENTEAFF. J is TRBJ1-1 and V is TRBV7-2, with D hard to call. The germline CDR1 and CDR2 sequences are SGHTA and FQGNSA. Trimming stripped 4 bases from V and 1 base from J, with 7 bases between. CDR3 length equals 13 residues.

The genes are TRBV30 and TRBJ2-5; TRBD1 matches at 8 bases. The germline CDR1 and CDR2 sequences are GTSNPN and SVGIG (reference sequence). The CDR3 loop spans 12 amino acids. After removal of 3 bases from V and 9 bases from J, the junction contained 6 bases not matched to a gene. CDR3 amino acids: CAWRDRVMAQYF. The CDR3 bases are TGTGCCTGGAGGGACAGGGTCATGGCCCAGTACTTC.

The chain carries TRBV6-5 and TRBJ1-2; the D gene is possibly TRBD1 (6 bases). The ends were cut back, 7 bases at V and 2 bases at J, with 14 bases in the middle. The CDR3 length is 14 residues. Germline V gene data show CDR1 as MNHEY and CDR2 as SVGAGI. The CDR3 is CASTMGALNYGYTF. In DNA form, the CDR3 reads TGTGCCAGCACAATGGGGGCCTTAAACTATGGCTACACCTTC.

This sequence joins TRBV6-2 or TRBV6-3 and TRBJ2-7; D may correspond to TRBD1 or TRBD2 (5 bases each). The V end was cut by 7 bases, the J end by 3 bases, with 13 bases between. CDR3 length: 13 amino acids. CDR1 and CDR2 (germline): MNHEY, SVGEGT. The CDR3 coding sequence is TGTGCCAGCATCCCGGGGCGAAGCTACGAGCAGTACTTC. As protein: CASIPGRSYEQYF.

This clone showed up just once. The rearrangement links TRBV24-1 to TRBJ1-5; perhaps TRBD1 as D (6 bases). Germline loops: CDR1 KGHDR, CDR2 SFDVKD. The length of the CDR3 is 17 residues. V shed 3 bases and J shed 2 bases, with 16 bases lying between them. The CDR3: CATSDRTGKAGNQPQHF. The DNA for the CDR3 is TGTGCCACCAGTGATCGTACAGGGAAGGCAGGCAATCAGCCCCAGCATTTT.